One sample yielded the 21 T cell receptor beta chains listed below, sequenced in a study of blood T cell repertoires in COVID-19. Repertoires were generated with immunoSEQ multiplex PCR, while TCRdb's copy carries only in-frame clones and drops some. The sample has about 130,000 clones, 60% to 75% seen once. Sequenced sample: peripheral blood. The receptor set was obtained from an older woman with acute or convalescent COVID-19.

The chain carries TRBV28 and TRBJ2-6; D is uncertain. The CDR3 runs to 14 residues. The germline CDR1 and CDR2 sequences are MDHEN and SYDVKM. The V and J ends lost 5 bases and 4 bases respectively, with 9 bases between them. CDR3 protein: CASSRLSGANVLTF. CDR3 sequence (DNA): TGTGCCAGCAGTAGACTTAGCGGGGCCAACGTCCTGACTTTC.

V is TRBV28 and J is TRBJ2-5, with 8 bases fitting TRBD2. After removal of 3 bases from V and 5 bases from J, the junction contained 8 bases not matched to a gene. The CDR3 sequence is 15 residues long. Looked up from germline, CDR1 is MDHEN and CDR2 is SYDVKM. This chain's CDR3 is CASSLGGRSGETQYF. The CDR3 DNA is TGTGCCAGCAGTTTGGGCGGGAGGTCCGGGGAGACCCAGTACTTC.

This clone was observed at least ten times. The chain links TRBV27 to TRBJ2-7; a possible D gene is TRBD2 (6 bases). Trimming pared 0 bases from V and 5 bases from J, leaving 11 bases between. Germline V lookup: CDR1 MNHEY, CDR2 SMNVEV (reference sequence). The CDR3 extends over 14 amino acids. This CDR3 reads CASSLSAGRHEQYF. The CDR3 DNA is TGTGCCAGCAGTTTATCGGCAGGGAGGCACGAGCAGTACTTC.

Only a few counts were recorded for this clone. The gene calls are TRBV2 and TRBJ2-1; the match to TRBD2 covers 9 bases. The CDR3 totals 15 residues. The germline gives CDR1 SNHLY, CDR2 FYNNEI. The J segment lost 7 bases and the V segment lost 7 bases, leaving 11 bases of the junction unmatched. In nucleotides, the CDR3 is TGTGCCAGCACTATTGCGGGAGGGCCATGGAATGAGCAGTTCTTC. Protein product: CASTIAGGPWNEQFF.

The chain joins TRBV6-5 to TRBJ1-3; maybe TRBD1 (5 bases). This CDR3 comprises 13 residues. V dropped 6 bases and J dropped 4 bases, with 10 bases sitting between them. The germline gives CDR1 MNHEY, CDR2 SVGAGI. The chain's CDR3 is CASRKGFGNTIYF. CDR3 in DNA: TGTGCCAGCAGGAAGGGGTTCGGAAACACCATATATTTT.

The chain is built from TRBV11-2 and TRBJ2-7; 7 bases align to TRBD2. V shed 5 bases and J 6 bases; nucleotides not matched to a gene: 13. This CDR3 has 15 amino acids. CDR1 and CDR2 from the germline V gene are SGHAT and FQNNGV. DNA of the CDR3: TGTGCCAGCAGCCCGCACCCGACTAGCTGGGGCGAGCAGTACTTC. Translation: CASSPHPTSWGEQYF.

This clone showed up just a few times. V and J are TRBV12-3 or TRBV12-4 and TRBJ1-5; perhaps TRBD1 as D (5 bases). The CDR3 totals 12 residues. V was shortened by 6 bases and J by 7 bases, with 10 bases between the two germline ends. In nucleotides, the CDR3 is TGTGCCAGCAGCCCAGGGAGGCAGCCCCAGCATTTT. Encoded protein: CASSPGRQPQHF.

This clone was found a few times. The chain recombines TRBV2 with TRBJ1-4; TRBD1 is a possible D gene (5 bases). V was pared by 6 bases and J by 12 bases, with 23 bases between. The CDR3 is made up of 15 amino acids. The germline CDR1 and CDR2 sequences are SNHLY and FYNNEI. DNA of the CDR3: TGTGCCAGCAGCTCAGACAGCCAAAACCGGGTAGAACTGTTTTTT. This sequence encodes CASSSDSQNRVELFF.

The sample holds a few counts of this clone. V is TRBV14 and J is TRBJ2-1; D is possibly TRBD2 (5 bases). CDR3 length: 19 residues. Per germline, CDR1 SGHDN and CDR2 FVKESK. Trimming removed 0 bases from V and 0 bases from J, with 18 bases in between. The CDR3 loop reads CASSQEVPQRGSSYNEQFF. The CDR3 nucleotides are TGTGCCAGCAGCCAAGAGGTCCCCCAACGGGGTAGCTCCTACAATGAGCAGTTCTTC.

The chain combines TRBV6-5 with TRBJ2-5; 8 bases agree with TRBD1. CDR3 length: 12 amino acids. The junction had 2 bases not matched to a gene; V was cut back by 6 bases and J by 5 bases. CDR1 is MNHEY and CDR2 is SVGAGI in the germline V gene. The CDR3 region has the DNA TGTGCCAGCAGGACAGGGGTCGAGACCCAGTACTTC. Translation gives CASRTGVETQYF.

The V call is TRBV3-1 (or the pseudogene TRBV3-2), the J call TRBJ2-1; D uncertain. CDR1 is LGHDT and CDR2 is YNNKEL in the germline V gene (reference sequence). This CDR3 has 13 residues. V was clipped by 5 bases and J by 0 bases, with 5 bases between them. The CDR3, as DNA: TGTGCCAGCAGCACCAGCTCCTACAATGAGCAGTTCTTC. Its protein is CASSTSSYNEQFF.

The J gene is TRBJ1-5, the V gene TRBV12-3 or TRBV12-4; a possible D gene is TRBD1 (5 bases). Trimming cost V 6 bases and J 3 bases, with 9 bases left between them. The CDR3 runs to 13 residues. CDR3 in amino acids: CASRQGVNQPQHF. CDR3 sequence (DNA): TGTGCCAGCAGGCAAGGGGTCAATCAGCCCCAGCATTTT.

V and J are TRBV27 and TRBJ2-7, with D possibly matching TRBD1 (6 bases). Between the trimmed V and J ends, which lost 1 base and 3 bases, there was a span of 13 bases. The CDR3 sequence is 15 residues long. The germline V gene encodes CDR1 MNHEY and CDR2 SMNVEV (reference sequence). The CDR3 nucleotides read TGTGCCAGCAGTTTATGGGCAGGGGTAGTCTACGAGCAGTACTTC. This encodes CASSLWAGVVYEQYF.

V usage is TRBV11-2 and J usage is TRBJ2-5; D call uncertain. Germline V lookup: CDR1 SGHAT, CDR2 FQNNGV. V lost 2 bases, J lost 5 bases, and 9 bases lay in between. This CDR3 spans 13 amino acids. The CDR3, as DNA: TGTGCCAGCAGCTTACGTGGCAGGGAGACCCAGTACTTC. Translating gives CASSLRGRETQYF.

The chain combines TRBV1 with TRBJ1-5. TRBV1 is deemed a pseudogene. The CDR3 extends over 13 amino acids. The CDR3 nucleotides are TGCACCAGCAGCCAATTTCCCCCCGGGCCCCAGCATTTT. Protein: CTSSQFPPGPQHF.

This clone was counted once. The CDR3 spells CASSRGTFQETQYF. The CDR3 DNA reads as TGCGCCAGCAGCCGCGGGACCTTTCAAGAGACCCAGTACTTC. The chain uses TRBV4-1 and TRBJ2-5; a weak D match, TRBD2 (6 bases). Deletions cut 4 bases from V and 2 bases from J, with 11 bases between. The germline V gene encodes CDR1 MGHRA and CDR2 YSYEKL. CDR3 length: 14 amino acids.

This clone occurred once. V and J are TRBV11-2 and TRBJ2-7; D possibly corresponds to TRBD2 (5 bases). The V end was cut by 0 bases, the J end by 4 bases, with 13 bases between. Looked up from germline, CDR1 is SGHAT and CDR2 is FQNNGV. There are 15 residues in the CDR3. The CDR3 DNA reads TGTGCCAGCAGCTTAGACCTTCTAGGGAGATACGAGCAGTACTTC. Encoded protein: CASSLDLLGRYEQYF.

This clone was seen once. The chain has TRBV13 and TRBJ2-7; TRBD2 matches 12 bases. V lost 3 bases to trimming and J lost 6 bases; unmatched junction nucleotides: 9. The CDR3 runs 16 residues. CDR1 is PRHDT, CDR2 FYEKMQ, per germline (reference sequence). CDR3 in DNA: TGTGCCAGCAGCTTGGGACTAGCGGGCCCCTTGAGCGAGCAGTACTTC. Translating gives CASSLGLAGPLSEQYF.

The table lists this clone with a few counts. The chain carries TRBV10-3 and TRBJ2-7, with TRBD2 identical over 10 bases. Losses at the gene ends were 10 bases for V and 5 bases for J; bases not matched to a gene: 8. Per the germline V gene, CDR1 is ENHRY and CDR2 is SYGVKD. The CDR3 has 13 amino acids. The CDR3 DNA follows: TGTGCCACAACTAGCGGGGTCCCTCACGAGCAGTACTTC. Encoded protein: CATTSGVPHEQYF.

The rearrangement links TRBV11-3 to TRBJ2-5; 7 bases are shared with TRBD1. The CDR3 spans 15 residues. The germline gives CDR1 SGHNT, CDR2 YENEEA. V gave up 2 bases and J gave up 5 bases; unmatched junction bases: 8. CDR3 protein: CASSLNRGSGETQYF. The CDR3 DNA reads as TGTGCCAGCAGCTTAAACAGGGGCTCAGGTGAGACCCAGTACTTC.

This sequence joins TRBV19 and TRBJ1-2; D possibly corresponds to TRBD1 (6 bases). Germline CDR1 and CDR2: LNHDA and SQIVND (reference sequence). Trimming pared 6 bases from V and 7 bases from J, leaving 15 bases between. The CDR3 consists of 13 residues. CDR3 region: CASSVQGNAGYTF. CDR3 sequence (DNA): TGTGCCAGTAGCGTACAGGGTAATGCTGGCTACACCTTC.